These T cell receptor beta chains were read from a single sample in a study of shared clonotypes between healthy human individuals. Only in-frame clones appear in the TCRdb table, and some are missing; sequencing was by immunoSEQ multiplex PCR. The sample carries roughly 450,000 clones, approximately 85% recorded once. The sequenced material came from PBMCs. The origin of the receptors is a woman in her forties in good health. Some clones in this sample may be carry-over from other donors' samples. Each CDR3 is given without its conserved first and last residue.

J | V | CDR3
TRBJ2-1 | TRBV6-5 | ASRATGEREQF
TRBJ2-3 | TRBV11-2 | ASSSAGALGDTQY
TRBJ1-4 | TRBV28 | ASSLGVDRTKLF
TRBJ2-7 | TRBV2 | ASSWDPPSEQY
TRBJ2-7 | TRBV30 | AWSKGGNRDHEQY
TRBJ2-1 | TRBV18 | ASSPSDGGGQNEQF
TRBJ1-1 | TRBV10-3 | AINRQGNTEAF
TRBJ2-1 | TRBV7-3 | ASSLTPNQRDPPF
TRBJ2-2 | TRBV6-5 | ASSYSRSGELF
TRBJ2-4 | TRBV5-1 | ASSLDAGMAKNIQY
TRBJ1-4 | TRBV10-1 | ASSADRTEKLF
TRBJ2-3 | TRBV11-2 | ASSFAQGDTQY
TRBJ1-1 | TRBV10-2 | ASSPGVNTEAF
TRBJ2-1 | TRBV27 | ASTRGGRAAHEQF
TRBJ2-7 | TRBV6-6 | ASRKGLNLYEQY
TRBJ2-3 | TRBV2 | ASSEWGRASDTQY
TRBJ2-3 | TRBV18 | ASSPFSPLLAGGADTQY
TRBJ2-1 | TRBV4-2 | ASSPLGSSSYNEQF
TRBJ2-1 | TRBV11-2 | ASSLRGSGKENEQF
TRBJ2-3 | TRBV6-5 | ASSSPGVDTQY
TRBJ1-2 | TRBV5-1 | ASSLSQGYGYT
NA | TRBV11-2 | ASSRDRGAYEQY
TRBJ2-7 | TRBV5-4 | ASSPDSGPREQY
TRBJ1-4 | TRBV28 | ASSPPGGEKLF